Sequencing of this T cell receptor (beta chain) was carried out in a study of cytomegalovirus exposure and HLA in healthy donors. General study findings and limits: Altogether, 160 or so TCR beta chains were recorded as cytomegalovirus-associated. According to a subsequent analysis, TCR clusters from the first cohort were inclined to appear together in the 100 to 150 validation repertoires.

Sequencing used immunoSEQ multiplex PCR; TCRdb keeps in-frame clones, though not all of them. The table shows 98,000 or so clones, with under 85% occurring only once. In germline, CDR1 is MNHNS, CDR2 SASEGT. The CDR3 consists of 15 residues. V shed 11 bases, J shed 2 bases, and the junction held 10 bases outside the gene matches. Concerning this clone itself: Its antigen is still unknown.

Among the roughly 120 subjects of the validation cohort, separate from the roughly 730-subject first cohort, were the donors. This clonotype was sampled from a woman between 18 and 29 years old in good health and CMV-seronegative. V and J are TRBV6-1 and TRBJ2-5, with 11 bases identical to TRBD2. The specimen sequenced was PBMCs. The CDR3: CAAIQLAGVQETQYF. Here the CDR3 DNA reads TGTGCCGCAATCCAACTAGCGGGGGTTCAAGAGACCCAGTACTTC.